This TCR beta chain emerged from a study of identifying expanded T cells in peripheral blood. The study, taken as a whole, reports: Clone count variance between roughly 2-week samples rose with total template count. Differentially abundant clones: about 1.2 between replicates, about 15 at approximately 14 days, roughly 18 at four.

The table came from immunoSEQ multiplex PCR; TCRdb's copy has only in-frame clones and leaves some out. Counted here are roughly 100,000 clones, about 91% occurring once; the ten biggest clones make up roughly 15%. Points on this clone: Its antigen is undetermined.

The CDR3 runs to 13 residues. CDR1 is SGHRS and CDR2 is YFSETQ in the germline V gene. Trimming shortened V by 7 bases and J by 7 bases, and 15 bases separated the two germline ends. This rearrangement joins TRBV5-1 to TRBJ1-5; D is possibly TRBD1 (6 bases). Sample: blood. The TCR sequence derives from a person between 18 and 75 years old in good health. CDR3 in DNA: TGCGCCAGCCGTGGGGGCCAAGGGCAGCCCCAGCATTTT. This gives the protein CASRGGQGQPQHF.